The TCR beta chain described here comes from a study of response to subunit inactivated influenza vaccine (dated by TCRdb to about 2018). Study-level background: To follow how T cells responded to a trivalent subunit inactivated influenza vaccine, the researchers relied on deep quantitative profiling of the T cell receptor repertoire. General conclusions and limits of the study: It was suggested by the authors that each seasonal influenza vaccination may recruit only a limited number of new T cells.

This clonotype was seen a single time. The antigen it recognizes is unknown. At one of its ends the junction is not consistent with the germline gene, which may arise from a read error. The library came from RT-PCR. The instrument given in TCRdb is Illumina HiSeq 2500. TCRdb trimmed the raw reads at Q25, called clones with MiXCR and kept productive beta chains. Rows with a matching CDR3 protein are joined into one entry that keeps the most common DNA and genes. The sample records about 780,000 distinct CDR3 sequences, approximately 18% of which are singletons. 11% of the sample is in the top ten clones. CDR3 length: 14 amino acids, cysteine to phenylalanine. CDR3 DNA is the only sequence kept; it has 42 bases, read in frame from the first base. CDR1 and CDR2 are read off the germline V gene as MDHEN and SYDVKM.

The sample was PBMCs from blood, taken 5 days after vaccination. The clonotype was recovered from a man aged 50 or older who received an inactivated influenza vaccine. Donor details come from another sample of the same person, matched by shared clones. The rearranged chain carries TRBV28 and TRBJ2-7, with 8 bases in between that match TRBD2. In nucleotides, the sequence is TGTGTCAGCAGTTTAGGACGGGAGGGGAAGGAGCAGTACTTC. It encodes CVSSLGREGKEQYF.